The clone carrying this T cell receptor beta chain was seen a few times. Its antigen is unidentified. This specimen comes from a study of human T cells and chemical hapten exposure. Study results and limitations: PT1 expanded TCR counts and patch test score were linked, and their correlation was positive.

Time point described: patch test 3, about 24 weeks after DPC sensitization. The treatment here: therapeutic diphenylcyclopropenone sensitization with weekly scalp DPC. Single cDNA molecules in the library carried unique molecular identifiers attached during preparation. TCRdb reanalysed the RACE reads using MiXCR and keeps one entry per CDR3 protein. The sample records 100,000 to 120,000 distinct CDR3 sequences, around 34% being singletons. This clonotype was sampled from a man aged 40-55 years with alopecia areata. Some clones in this sample may be carry-over from other donors' samples. The sequencing here drew on whole blood, taken in connection with sensitization to the hapten diphenylcyclopropenone (DPC).

The CDR3: CSAQADAGSNQPQHF. CDR3 coding DNA: TGCAGTGCCCAGGCAGACGCGGGGAGCAATCAGCCCCAGCATTTT. The rearrangement uses TRBV20-1 and TRBJ1-5; D gene uncertain. Germline assignment: CDR1 DFQATT and CDR2 SNEGSKA (reference sequence). With 6 bases removed from V and 1 base from J, the gap between germline ends came to 16 bases. This CDR3 has 15 residues.